The present entry profiles one TCR beta chain with its context. The data belong to a study of OX40 agonist ivuxolimab in advanced cancers. Study in general: An agonistic human IgG2 monoclonal antibody against OX40 (CD134) was given.

The ends lost 1 base at V and 4 bases at J; junction bases unmatched: 0. Germline CDR1 LGHNT, CDR2 FRNRAP. This CDR3 spans 13 amino acids. Profiled with immunoSEQ multiplex PCR; TCRdb holds only in-frame clones, not every one. The data show about 64,000 clones, with roughly 80% seen just once and roughly 1.2% held by the top ten. The specimen was CD4+ or CD8+ T cells sorted from blood, collected in a trial of the OX40 agonist ivuxolimab. The V call is TRBV12-5, the J call TRBJ2-5, with TRBD1 identical over 7 bases. The source is an adult with an advanced solid tumor such as melanoma, head and neck, liver or kidney cancer. CDR3 residues: CASGLDRGETQYF. The CDR3 DNA follows: TGTGCTAGTGGTTTGGACAGGGGAGAGACCCAGTACTTC.